The present T cell receptor beta chain was sequenced within a study of T cell responses to AZD1222 COVID-19 vaccine. Remarks on this clone: Its specificity is not known.

This CDR3 has 15 amino acids. Germline V gene lookup returns CDR1 SNHLY and CDR2 FYNNEI. Trimming at V came to 4 bases and at J to 2 bases, leaving 6 bases not matched to a gene. Assay used: immunoSEQ multiplex PCR; TCRdb lists only in-frame clones, some missing. The data contain approximately 150,000 clones, roughly 86% of them seen just once; the ten biggest clones take up around 5%. Study-wide points: A rise in Spike-specific TCR breadth and depth followed two AZD1222 doses. The reported proportion of spike-specific TCRs targeting unmutated variant regions was nearly half. Clonal diversity was possibly underestimated; the donors were predominantly white British and more often female.

The gene calls are TRBV2 and TRBJ2-3; 7 bases map to TRBD1. Specimen: peripheral blood, collected 28 days after the second AZD1222 dose. The TCR sequence derives from an adult who received the AZD1222 COVID-19 vaccine. CDR3 sequence: CASSAGQLHTDTQYF. The CDR3 coding sequence is TGTGCCAGCAGTGCGGGACAGCTTCACACAGATACGCAGTATTTT. The full variable domain, its missing parts supplied by reference TRBV2 and TRBJ2-3, is EPEVTQTPSHQVTQMGQEVILRCVPISNHLYFYWYRQILGQKVEFLVSFYNNEISEKSEIFDDQFSVERPDGSNFTLKIRSTKLEDSAMYFCASSAGQLHTDTQYFGPGTRLTVL.